Listed below are T cell receptor beta chains from one sample, sequenced in a study of T cells in tumors after PD-1 blockade. The data were produced by immunoSEQ multiplex PCR, yet TCRdb's version contains in-frame clones alone and is incomplete. This sample has around 13,000 clones; 63% occur once, and the top ten carry about 25%. This material consisted of tumor tissue, taken before anti-PD-1 treatment. These receptors were obtained from a human donor with cutaneous squamous cell carcinoma. Each CDR3 is given with its conserved first and last residue. A D gene is named only where the DNA matches it firmly. Clone sizes are given selectively: once, few, many, or a class where the clone is expanded.

size: -; J: TRBJ1-5; V: TRBV5-8; D: -; DNA: TGTGCCAGCAGCTTGGACGTCAATCAGCCCCAGCATTTT; CDR3: CASSLDVNQPQHF
size: few; J: TRBJ1-4; V: TRBV5-1; D: -; DNA: TGCGCCAGCAGCGCAGGGGACGTTGGGGGTGAAAAACTGTTTTTT; CDR3: CASSAGDVGGEKLFF
size: -; J: TRBJ1-5; V: TRBV15; D: -; DNA: TGTGCCACCAGCAGTAAAGAGAGGGTCCGTCAGCCCCAGCATTTT; CDR3: CATSSKERVRQPQHF
size: -; J: TRBJ2-1; V: TRBV7-2; D: TRBD2; DNA: TGTGCCAGCAGCTTTCGGACTAGCGGGAGGTACAATGAGCAGTTCTTC; CDR3: CASSFRTSGRYNEQFF
size: medium-sized; J: TRBJ2-5; V: TRBV4-3; D: TRBD1; DNA: TGCGCCAGCAGCCAAGGACAGGGAGAGACCCAGTACTTC; CDR3: CASSQGQGETQYF
size: -; J: TRBJ2-3; V: TRBV28; D: TRBD2; DNA: TGTGCCAGCAGTTCCCGCCTAGCGGGAGTGAGAGATACGCAGTATTTT; CDR3: CASSSRLAGVRDTQYF
size: -; J: TRBJ1-4; V: TRBV15; D: -; DNA: TGTGCCACCAGCATTGGGGGCGCAGCTAATGAAAAACTGTTTTTT; CDR3: CATSIGGAANEKLFF
size: once; J: TRBJ1-2; V: TRBV20-1; D: -; DNA: TGCAGTGCTAGTCCGGGAGACTATGGCTACACCTTC; CDR3: CSASPGDYGYTF
size: -; J: TRBJ1-2; V: TRBV5-8; D: TRBD1; DNA: TGTGCCAGCAGCTCCGAGGGGACAGTTGAAAACTATGGCTACACCTTC; CDR3: CASSSEGTVENYGYTF
size: -; J: TRBJ2-1; V: TRBV12-3/TRBV12-4; D: TRBD1; DNA: TGTGCCAGCAGAAACAGGGGTTACAATGAGCAGTTCTTC; CDR3: CASRNRGYNEQFF
size: -; J: TRBJ2-1; V: TRBV28; D: -; DNA: TGTGCCAGCAGTTTCCCAAATAGTAGGGATGAGCAGTTCTTC; CDR3: CASSFPNSRDEQFF
size: -; J: TRBJ2-3; V: TRBV7-2; D: TRBD2; DNA: TGTGCCAGCAGCTTTCAATCGGGGGGGCCAGCAGATACGCAGTATTTT; CDR3: CASSFQSGGPADTQYF
size: -; J: TRBJ2-1; V: TRBV5-6; D: -; DNA: TGTGCCAGCAGCTTAGATGGGGCGGGAAGCTCCTACAATGAGCAGTTCTTC; CDR3: CASSLDGAGSSYNEQFF
size: medium-sized; J: TRBJ1-1; V: TRBV3-1/TRBV3-2; D: -; DNA: TGTGCCAGCAGCCAAGGGGTGAGTTCTTCTGAAGCTTTCTTT; CDR3: CASSQGVSSSEAFF
size: -; J: TRBJ1-1; V: TRBV29-1; D: -; DNA: TGCAGCGTCCGGCCGGGGAACACTGAAGCTTTCTTT; CDR3: CSVRPGNTEAFF
size: -; J: TRBJ2-7; V: TRBV27; D: TRBD2; DNA: TGTGCCAGCAGCCGGACTAGCGAGAATTACAAGCAGTACTTC; CDR3: CASSRTSENYKQYF
size: few; J: TRBJ1-1; V: TRBV9; D: -; DNA: TGTGCCAGCAGCGTAGGAGACACCGTGAACACTGAAGCTTTCTTT; CDR3: CASSVGDTVNTEAFF
size: -; J: TRBJ1-5; V: TRBV16; D: -; DNA: TGTGCCAGCAGCCAACGGGGGAACAGCAATCAGCCCCAGCATTTT; CDR3: CASSQRGNSNQPQHF
size: -; J: TRBJ2-7; V: TRBV19; D: TRBD2; DNA: TGTGCCAGTAGCTCAGCGGGGGGCGCGTACGAGCAGTACTTC; CDR3: CASSSAGGAYEQYF
size: -; J: TRBJ2-1; V: TRBV4-1; D: -; DNA: TGCGCCAGCAGCCGACCCCATGCGGTCAGCTCCTACAATGAGCAGTTCTTC; CDR3: CASSRPHAVSSYNEQFF
size: -; J: TRBJ2-7; V: TRBV7-9; D: TRBD2; DNA: TGTGCCAGCAGCTTCAGGACTAGCGGGAGTAGGTTGGACGAGCAGTACTTC; CDR3: CASSFRTSGSRLDEQYF
size: -; J: TRBJ1-1; V: TRBV6-2/TRBV6-3; D: -; DNA: TGTGCCAGCAGTTACGCCGGCGGGGGGAGGTCTGAAGCTTTCTTT; CDR3: CASSYAGGGRSEAFF
size: -; J: TRBJ1-3; V: TRBV6-5; D: TRBD1; DNA: TGTGCCAGCAGGACCGGGACAGCTACTGGAAACACCATATATTTT; CDR3: CASRTGTATGNTIYF
size: once; J: TRBJ1-1; V: TRBV7-9; D: TRBD1; DNA: TGTGCCAGCAGCTCGGCAGGGGGAACTGAAGCTTTCTTT; CDR3: CASSSAGGTEAFF
size: -; J: TRBJ2-7; V: TRBV5-6; D: -; DNA: TGTGCCAGCAGCTTGGTAAATAGCGAATCCTACGAGCAGTACTTC; CDR3: CASSLVNSESYEQYF
size: -; J: TRBJ1-2; V: TRBV27; D: -; DNA: TGTGCCAGCAGTTTGGACAGAGCCTATGGCTACACCTTC; CDR3: CASSLDRAYGYTF
size: -; J: TRBJ1-2; V: TRBV4-2; D: -; DNA: TGTGCCAGCAGCCCAGGCTCAGGCTACTATGGCTACACCTTC; CDR3: CASSPGSGYYGYTF
size: -; J: TRBJ1-2; V: TRBV28; D: TRBD1; DNA: TGTGCCAGCAGCCTAACACAGGGGCACTATGGCTACACCTTC; CDR3: CASSLTQGHYGYTF
size: -; J: TRBJ2-7; V: TRBV2; D: TRBD1; DNA: TGTGCCAGCAGAGAGAAGGAGGACAGGTTTGACGAGCAGTACTTC; CDR3: CASREKEDRFDEQYF
size: -; J: TRBJ1-6; V: TRBV7-6; D: -; DNA: TGTGCCAGCAACTGGGGCAACAATTCACCCCTCCACTTT; CDR3: CASNWGNNSPLHF
size: -; J: TRBJ1-5; V: TRBV19; D: -; DNA: TGTGCCAGTAGTATAGACTCCCGGACAAGCAATCAGCCCCAGCATTTT; CDR3: CASSIDSRTSNQPQHF
size: -; J: TRBJ1-4; V: TRBV27; D: TRBD1; DNA: TGTGCCAGCAGGGACAGGGTAGTCGAAAAACTGTTTTTT; CDR3: CASRDRVVEKLFF
size: -; J: TRBJ2-1; V: TRBV13; D: TRBD1; DNA: TGTGCCAGCAGCTTAGGGGGACAGGGGCTCTTC; CDR3: CASSLGGQGLF
size: -; J: TRBJ2-1; V: TRBV7-8; D: -; DNA: TGTGCCAGCAGCTTACTCGGAGCTGGGAATGAGCAGTTCTTC; CDR3: CASSLLGAGNEQFF
size: -; J: TRBJ2-2; V: TRBV14; D: -; DNA: TGTGCCAGCAGCCAAGATAGTGTGATGTTGACGGGCGGGGAGCTGTTTTTT; CDR3: CASSQDSVMLTGGELFF
size: -; J: TRBJ1-4; V: TRBV7-6; D: -; DNA: TGTGCCAGCAGCACGACCGGATTTACTAATGAAAAACTGTTTTTT; CDR3: CASSTTGFTNEKLFF
size: -; J: TRBJ2-2; V: TRBV29-1; D: -; DNA: TGCAGCGTCGCGCAGTTCAGGGGTGGGATCACCGGGGAGCTGTTTTTT; CDR3: CSVAQFRGGITGELFF
size: -; J: TRBJ2-5; V: TRBV18; D: TRBD2; DNA: TGTGCCAGCTCACCTCTGGGACTAGCGGGAGAAGAGACCCAGTACTTC; CDR3: CASSPLGLAGEETQYF
size: few; J: TRBJ2-2; V: TRBV27; D: TRBD2; DNA: TGTGCCAGCAGTTTAGACTTCGGGGGGGCCACCGGGGAGCTGTTTTTT; CDR3: CASSLDFGGATGELFF
size: -; J: TRBJ2-1; V: TRBV18; D: TRBD1; DNA: TGTGCCAGCTCACCAGGGACAGGGGGCAATGAGCAGTTCTTC; CDR3: CASSPGTGGNEQFF
size: few; J: TRBJ1-4; V: TRBV6-6; D: -; DNA: TGTGCCAGCAGTTACTCGAACAGCCCTAATGAAAAACTGTTTTTT; CDR3: CASSYSNSPNEKLFF
size: -; J: TRBJ1-5; V: TRBV10-1; D: -; DNA: TGCGCCAGCAGGGAGATATGGGTGTCAACTCAGCCCCAGCATTTT; CDR3: CASREIWVSTQPQHF
size: medium-sized; J: TRBJ2-3; V: TRBV15; D: TRBD2; DNA: TGTGCCACCAAATCCGCGGGAGGGGAGGATACGCAGTATTTT; CDR3: CATKSAGGEDTQYF